Presented here are 3 T cell receptor beta chains from one specimen sequenced in a study of blood T cell repertoires in COVID-19. Only in-frame clones appear in the TCRdb table, and some are missing; sequencing was by immunoSEQ multiplex PCR. The sample has about 200,000 clones, around 83% seen once; the top ten hold about 5%. The sample consisted of peripheral blood. These receptors all stem from a woman aged 80 or over with acute or convalescent COVID-19.

Note on this clone: Distinct nucleotide sequences in the sample also encode this CDR3. This chain uses TRBV18 with TRBJ2-5, with TRBD2 identical over 7 bases. Losses at the gene ends were 0 bases for V and 4 bases for J; bases not matched to a gene: 2. Germline V gene data show CDR1 as KGHSH and CDR2 as LQKENI. The CDR3 totals 14 residues. The CDR3 coding sequence is TGTGCCAGCTCACCACCAGCGGGAAGAGAGACCCAGTACTTC. Its translation is CASSPPAGRETQYF.

The rearrangement links TRBV6-6 to TRBJ2-7; TRBD2 matches 9 bases. The CDR3 is 13 amino acids. V shed 6 bases, J shed 2 bases, and the junction held 2 bases outside the gene matches. Germline V gene lookup returns CDR1 MNHNY and CDR2 SVGAGI (reference sequence). CDR3 bases: TGTGCCAGCAGCTTAGCGGGAGCCTACGAGCAGTACTTC. Protein sequence: CASSLAGAYEQYF.

The chain carries TRBV27 and TRBJ2-7; the match to TRBD1 covers 7 bases. Germline values: CDR1 MNHEY, CDR2 SMNVEV (reference sequence). The CDR3 loop spans 15 amino acids. V lost 3 bases and J lost 5; bases outside the gene matches: 10. The CDR3 loop reads CASSFPRGQCHEQYF. The CDR3 DNA reads as TGTGCCAGCAGTTTCCCTAGGGGGCAGTGTCACGAGCAGTACTTC.